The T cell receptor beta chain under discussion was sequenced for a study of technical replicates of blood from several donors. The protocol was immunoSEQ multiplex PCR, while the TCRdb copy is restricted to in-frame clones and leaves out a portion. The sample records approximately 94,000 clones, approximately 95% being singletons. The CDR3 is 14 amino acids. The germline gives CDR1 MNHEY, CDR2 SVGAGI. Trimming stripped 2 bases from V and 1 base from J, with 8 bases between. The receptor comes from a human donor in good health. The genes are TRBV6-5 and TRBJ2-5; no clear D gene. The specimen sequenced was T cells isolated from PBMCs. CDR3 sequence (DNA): TGTGCCAGCAGTTACAGCAGGCTCCAAGAGACCCAGTACTTC. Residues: CASSYSRLQETQYF.